A single sample is the source of the 25 T cell receptor beta chains below, sequenced in a study of Graves' ophthalmopathy and Graves' hyperthyroidism. TCR beta CDR3 amplification used RNA transcripts. First-round RT-PCR used HTBI primers; second-round multiplex PCR followed. TCRdb re-called the multiplex PCR reads with MiXCR, one entry per CDR3 protein. This table has hundreds of thousands of distinct CDR3 sequences, about 24% appearing once. The sample was peripheral blood. All receptors derive from a woman aged 18-29 years with stable Graves' hyperthyroidism. Some clones in this sample may be carry-over from other donors' samples.

This clonotype has more than one count but fewer than ten. The rearrangement uses TRBV6-2 or TRBV6-3 and TRBJ1-1, with 7 positions matching TRBD1. Germline V gene lookup returns CDR1 MNHEY and CDR2 SVGEGT. The CDR3 loop spans 18 amino acids. Trimming removed 2 bases from V and 8 bases from J; junction bases left unmatched: 20. The CDR3 is CASSYLTGFIGGPSEAFF. The CDR3 coding sequence is TGTGCCAGCAGTTACCTGACAGGGTTCATAGGCGGTCCCTCGGAAGCTTTCTTT.

The table lists this clonotype with many counts. This chain joins TRBV6-2 or TRBV6-3 and TRBJ1-2; D gene ambiguous. Deletions cut 2 bases from V and 4 bases from J, with 8 bases between. Germline CDR1 reads MNHEY; CDR2 reads SVGEGT. CDR3 length equals 13 residues. The CDR3 protein is CASSYRVFYGYTF. CDR3 coding DNA: TGTGCCAGCAGTTACCGGGTGTTCTATGGCTACACCTTC.

The table lists this clonotype with many counts. The rearrangement uses TRBV6-2 or TRBV6-3 and TRBJ2-4; 11 nucleotides align to TRBD1. With 5 bases clipped from V and 0 bases from J, the junction kept 15 bases outside the gene matches. Looked up from germline, CDR1 is MNHEY and CDR2 is SVGEGT. CDR3 length: 20 amino acids. The CDR3 nucleotides are TGTGCCAGCAGTCACGGGCCGGGACAGGGGGTCGGAGGAGCCAAAAACATTCAGTACTTC. It yields the protein CASSHGPGQGVGGAKNIQYF.

This clonotype was observed many times. An end of the junction differs from the germline gene, which may be a read error. This chain links TRBV7-7 with TRBJ2-7; TRBD2 is a possible D gene (5 bases). CDR1 and CDR2 from the germline V gene are SSHAT and FNYEAQ (reference sequence). This CDR3 has 13 amino acids. CDR3 loop: CASSLAPDYEQYF. Written as DNA, the CDR3 is TGTGCTAGCAGCTTAGCGCCAGACTACGAGCAGTACTTC.

This clonotype was picked up many times. The chain couples TRBV5-1 to TRBJ1-1; D possibly corresponds to TRBD1 (5 bases). The length of the CDR3 is 14 residues. CDR1 SGHRS and CDR2 YFSETQ come from the germline V gene. Trimming removed 4 bases from V and 5 bases from J, with 15 bases in between. CDR3 region: CASSPGPGGTEAFF. The CDR3 DNA reads as TGCGCCAGCAGCCCGGGTCCGGGGGGGACTGAAGCTTTCTTT.

This clonotype appeared many times. The chain combines TRBV28 with TRBJ2-7; D unresolved. Germline V lookup: CDR1 MDHEN, CDR2 SYDVKM. The CDR3 has 14 amino acids. The V end was cut by 6 bases, the J end by 3 bases, with 15 bases between. CDR3 sequence: CASSHPRPIYEQYF. The CDR3 nucleotides read TGTGCCAGCAGCCACCCAAGGCCTATCTACGAGCAGTACTTC.

This clonotype was picked up a small number of times. This chain's CDR3 is CASSVPGTGDWGYTF. CDR3 nucleotides: TGTGCCAGCAGTGTGCCCGGGACAGGGGATTGGGGCTACACCTTC. The chain carries TRBV28 and TRBJ1-2; the match to TRBD1 covers 10 bases. The CDR3 is 15 amino acids. V was clipped by 5 bases and J by 8 bases; unmatched bases: 11. Per the germline V gene, CDR1 is MDHEN and CDR2 is SYDVKM.

The sample holds many counts of this clonotype. This chain uses TRBV24-1 with TRBJ2-5; TRBD2 aligns across 8 bases. Germline V gives CDR1 KGHDR, CDR2 SFDVKD. The CDR3 contains 13 residues. After removal of 6 bases from V and 2 bases from J, the junction contained 1 base not matched to a gene. As DNA, the CDR3 is TGTGCCACCAGTTTAGCGGGGCAAGAGACCCAGTACTTC. The encoded protein is CATSLAGQETQYF.

This chain uses TRBV5-5 with TRBJ1-2; TRBD1 is a possible D gene (5 bases). This CDR3 comprises 15 residues. CDR1 is SGHKS, CDR2 YYEKEE, per germline (reference sequence). V lost 4 bases to trimming and J lost 5 bases, with 18 bases between them. The CDR3 DNA reads TGTGCCAGCAGCCCATGGGACTCGAAGCCGTATGGCTACACCTTC. Translation: CASSPWDSKPYGYTF.

V usage is TRBV27 and J usage is TRBJ2-7, with D possibly being TRBD2 (6 bases). Germline V gives CDR1 MNHEY, CDR2 SMNVEV (reference sequence). The CDR3 length is 13 residues. V was cut by 3 bases and J by 4 bases, with 10 bases left in between. The CDR3 sequence: CASSFREKYEQYF. In DNA form, the CDR3 reads TGTGCCAGCAGTTTCCGGGAGAAATACGAGCAGTACTTC.

This clonotype was seen a few times. The rearrangement uses TRBV28 and TRBJ1-1; D is unclear. V was cut by 10 bases and J by 1 base, with 22 bases left in between. This CDR3 spans 16 amino acids. Germline CDR1 MDHEN, CDR2 SYDVKM. CDR3 sequence reads: CATTPGDLRKNTEAFF. CDR3 DNA: TGTGCCACCACCCCAGGCGATCTAAGAAAGAACACTGAAGCTTTCTTT.

This clonotype was recorded many times. The CDR3 loop is CASSFQSPYGYTF. CDR3 sequence (DNA): TGTGCCAGCAGTTTCCAGAGCCCCTATGGCTACACCTTC. The chain uses TRBV12-3 or TRBV12-4 and TRBJ1-2, with D unclear. This CDR3 is 13 amino acids long. V lost 3 bases, J lost 4 bases, and 9 bases lay in between.

The chain is built from TRBV12-3 or TRBV12-4 and TRBJ1-5; D gene ambiguous. V was clipped by 3 bases and J by 7 bases, with 10 bases between them. The CDR3 has 13 residues. The CDR3 is CASSLVTSQPQHF. CDR3 DNA: TGTGCCAGCAGTTTGGTCACAAGCCAGCCCCAGCATTTT.

This clonotype was picked up a small number of times. This sequence joins TRBV6-2 or TRBV6-3 and TRBJ1-2; 11 positions agree with TRBD1. Per germline, CDR1 MNHEY and CDR2 SVGEGT. J was trimmed by 4 bases and V by 5 bases; bases with no gene match: 9. The CDR3 has 16 amino acids. This CDR3 is CASSRTPGQGVYGYTF. CDR3 nucleotide sequence: TGTGCCAGCAGTAGAACCCCGGGACAGGGGGTCTATGGCTACACCTTC.

The chain combines TRBV19 with TRBJ1-5; TRBD1 matches at 8 bases. The length of the CDR3 is 18 residues. The V and J ends lost 1 base and 5 bases, in that order; junction bases with no gene match: 13. Germline values: CDR1 LNHDA, CDR2 SQIVND (reference sequence). CDR3 coding DNA: TGTGCCAGTAGTATAGGATTGGACAGGGCCTTTATCGATCAGCCCCAGCATTTT. It translates to CASSIGLDRAFIDQPQHF.

This clonotype was seen a few times. The rearrangement uses TRBV12-3 or TRBV12-4 and TRBJ2-3; D assignment may be TRBD1 or TRBD2 (5 bases each). Trimming shortened V by 7 bases and J by 4 bases, and 18 bases separated the two germline ends. The CDR3 length is 15 residues. DNA for the CDR3: TGTGCCAGCAATTCCGGGGCCCCCCGCCCAGATACGCAGTATTTT. This sequence encodes CASNSGAPRPDTQYF.

This clonotype was picked up one time. This chain connects TRBV27 to TRBJ1-1; D is uncertain. Germline CDR1 reads MNHEY; CDR2 reads SMNVEV (reference sequence). Trimming took 8 bases from V and 0 from J, leaving 13 bases between them. This CDR3 has 14 amino acids. The CDR3 DNA reads as TGTGCCAGCGATAGGGTAGTCATGAACACTGAAGCTTTCTTT. It is translated as CASDRVVMNTEAFF.

In this sample, this clonotype turned up many times. This chain connects TRBV19 to TRBJ1-1; D remains unclear. Germline CDR1 LNHDA, CDR2 SQIVND (reference sequence). The length of the CDR3 is 13 residues. V dropped 4 bases and J dropped 1 base, with 7 bases sitting between them. The CDR3 protein is CASSTGENTEAFF. As DNA, the CDR3 is TGTGCCAGTAGTACAGGAGAGAACACTGAAGCTTTCTTT.

This clonotype was recorded many times. The chain combines TRBV20-1 with TRBJ2-7, with D perhaps matching TRBD2 (6 bases). Germline-derived CDR1 and CDR2 are DFQATT and SNEGSKA (reference sequence). CDR3 size: 13 residues. Trimming pared 3 bases from V and 7 bases from J, leaving 16 bases between. CDR3 DNA: TGCAGTGCTAGCCTCCCGGGGGTAGAGGAGCAGTACTTC. Translated: CSASLPGVEEQYF.

This clonotype has only a few counts. The CDR3 nucleotides are TGTGCCAGCAGCTTTTCAGGGTCGGGCACTGAAGCTTTCTTT. Translated: CASSFSGSGTEAFF. The V call is TRBV7-9, the J call TRBJ1-1; a possible D gene is TRBD1 (5 bases). The CDR3 covers 14 residues. Germline V CDR1 and CDR2: SEHNR, FQNEAQ (reference sequence). The V gene lost 3 bases and the J gene lost 4 bases, with 12 bases spanning the gap.

This clonotype was seen more than once but under ten times. V usage is TRBV7-3 and J usage is TRBJ2-7; either TRBD1 or TRBD2 may supply D (5 bases each). Trimming took off 4 bases at V and 6 bases at J, with 13 bases between the two ends. The CDR3 runs to 13 residues. Germline values: CDR1 SGHTA, CDR2 FQGTGA. The CDR3 region is CASSWGPRAEQYF. The DNA of the CDR3 is TGTGCCAGCAGCTGGGGACCCAGGGCCGAGCAGTACTTC.

This clonotype was observed many times. V and J are TRBV12-3 or TRBV12-4 and TRBJ2-5, with D tentatively TRBD1 or TRBD2 (5 bases each). CDR3 length: 13 residues. The V end lost 4 bases, the J end lost 5 bases, and 11 bases lay between the germline ends. In nucleotides, the CDR3 is TGTGCCAGCAGTTGGGGGATGCGGGAGACCCAGTACTTC. Amino acid sequence: CASSWGMRETQYF.

This clonotype was seen repeatedly, ten times or more. This chain uses TRBV10-3 with TRBJ1-3; D ambiguous. The CDR3 totals 15 residues. Trimming pared 2 bases from V and 0 bases from J, leaving 8 bases between. Germline V gene data show CDR1 as ENHRY and CDR2 as SYGVKD. The CDR3 DNA reads as TGTGCCATCAGTGAGCCGGTAAACTCTGGAAACACCATATATTTT. Translated, it gives CAISEPVNSGNTIYF.

This clonotype was recorded many times. CDR3 nucleotide sequence: TGTGCCACCACCCCTGGGCAGGATCTATCCCTCCCCCTCCACTTT. Protein product: CATTPGQDLSLPLHF. This chain connects TRBV2 to TRBJ1-6; D is ambiguous. Germline assignment: CDR1 SNHLY and CDR2 FYNNEI. The ends were cut back, 10 bases at V and 13 bases at J, with 26 bases in the middle. The CDR3 spans 15 residues.

For this clonotype: A much larger clonotype is one base distant, so this may be a read error. V gene TRBV19 combines with J gene TRBJ2-2; D remains unclear. Trimming removed 5 bases at V and 6 bases at J, with 7 bases between. The CDR3 spans 12 residues. In germline, CDR1 is LNHDA, CDR2 SQIVND (reference sequence). The CDR3 DNA reads as TGTGCCAGTAGTCACTGGGCCGGGGAGCTGTTTTTT. Translation gives CASSHWAGELFF.